This T cell receptor (beta chain) was profiled in a study of T cell responses to AZD1222 COVID-19 vaccine. Per germline, CDR1 SGHVS and CDR2 FQNEAQ. Trimming took 1 base from V and 9 from J, leaving 12 bases between them. There are 13 residues in the CDR3. The assay was immunoSEQ multiplex PCR, and TCRdb's table has in-frame clones only and misses some. The sample gives approximately 130,000 clones, roughly nine tenths of which show up once; 25% to 30% is in the top ten. The chain uses TRBV7-8 and TRBJ1-1; D is ambiguous. This TCR derives from an adult in good health. Sequenced material: peripheral blood, taken on day 0 of AZD1222 vaccination. CDR3 loop: CASSLDRARKAFF. CDR3 nucleotides: TGTGCCAGCAGCTTAGATAGGGCTAGGAAAGCTTTCTTT.